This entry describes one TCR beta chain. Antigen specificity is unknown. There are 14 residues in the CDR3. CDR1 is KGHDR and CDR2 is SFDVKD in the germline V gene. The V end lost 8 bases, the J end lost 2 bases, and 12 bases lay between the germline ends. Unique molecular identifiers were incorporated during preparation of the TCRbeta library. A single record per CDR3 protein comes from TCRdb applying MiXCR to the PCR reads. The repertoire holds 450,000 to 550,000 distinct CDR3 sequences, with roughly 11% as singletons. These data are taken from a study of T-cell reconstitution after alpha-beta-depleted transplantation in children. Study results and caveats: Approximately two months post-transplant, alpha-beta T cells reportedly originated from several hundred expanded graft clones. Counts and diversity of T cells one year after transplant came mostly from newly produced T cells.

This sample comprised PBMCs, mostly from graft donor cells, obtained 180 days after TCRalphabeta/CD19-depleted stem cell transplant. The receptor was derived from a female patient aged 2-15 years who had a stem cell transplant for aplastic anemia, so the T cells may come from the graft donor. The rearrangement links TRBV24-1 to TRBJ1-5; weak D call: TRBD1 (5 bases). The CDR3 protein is CATNQAGRNQPQHF. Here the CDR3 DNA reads TGTGCCACCAATCAGGCAGGGCGCAATCAGCCCCAGCATTTT.